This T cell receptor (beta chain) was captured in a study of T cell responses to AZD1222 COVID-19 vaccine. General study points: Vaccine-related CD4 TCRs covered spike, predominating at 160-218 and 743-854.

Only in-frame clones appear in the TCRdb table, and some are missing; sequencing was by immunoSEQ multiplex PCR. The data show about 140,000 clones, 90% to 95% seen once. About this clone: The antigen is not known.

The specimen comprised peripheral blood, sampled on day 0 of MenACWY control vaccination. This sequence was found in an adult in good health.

CDR3 coding DNA: TGTGCCAGCAGGGAGACAGGGAAGGATTCACCCCTCCACTTT. It specifies CASRETGKDSPLHF. The chain links TRBV3-1 (or the pseudogene TRBV3-2) to TRBJ1-6; TRBD1 matches at 7 bases. The CDR3 is 14 amino acids. With V trimmed by 6 bases and J by 8 bases, 7 bases remained unmatched. CDR1 is LGHDT, CDR2 YNNKEL, per germline (reference sequence).